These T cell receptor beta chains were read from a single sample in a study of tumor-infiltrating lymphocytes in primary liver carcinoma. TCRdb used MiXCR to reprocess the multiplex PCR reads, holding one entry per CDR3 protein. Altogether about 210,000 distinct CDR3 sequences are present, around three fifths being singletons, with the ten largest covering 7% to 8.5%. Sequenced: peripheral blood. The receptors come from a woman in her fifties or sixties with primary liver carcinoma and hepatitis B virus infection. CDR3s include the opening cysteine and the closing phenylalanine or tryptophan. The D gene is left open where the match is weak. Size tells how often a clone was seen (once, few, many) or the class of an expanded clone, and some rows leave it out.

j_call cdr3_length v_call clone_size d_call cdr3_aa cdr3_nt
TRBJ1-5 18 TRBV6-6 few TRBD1 CATKGWGQSLYSNQPQHF TGTGCCACCAAAGGGTGGGGACAGTCTCTTTATAGCAATCAGCCCCAGCATTTT
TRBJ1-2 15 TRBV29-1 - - CSVDRVAIGAGGYTF TGCAGCGTTGATCGGGTGGCGATAGGGGCCGGCGGCTACACCTTC
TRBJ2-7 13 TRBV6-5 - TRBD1 CVSRTGAAYVQYF TGTGTCAGCAGAACAGGGGCCGCATACGTGCAGTACTTC
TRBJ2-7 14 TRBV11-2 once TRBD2 CACSSGGRSYEQYF TGTGCCTGCAGCTCCGGCGGGAGGTCCTACGAGCAGTACTTC
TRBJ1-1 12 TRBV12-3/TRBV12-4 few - CASSSPRTEVFF TGTGCCAGCAGTTCTCCTCGCACTGAAGTTTTCTTT
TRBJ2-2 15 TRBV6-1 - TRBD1 CASSQQGASTGELFF TGTGCCAGCAGTCAACAGGGGGCGAGCACCGGGGAGCTGTTTTTT
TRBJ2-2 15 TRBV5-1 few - CASSLGLTNTGELFF TGCGCCAGCAGCTTGGGACTGACGAACACCGGGGAGCTGTTTTTT
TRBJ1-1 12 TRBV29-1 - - CSVRNSDTEASF TGTAGCGTTAGGAATTCGGACACTGAAGCTTCCTTT
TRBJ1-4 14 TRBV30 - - CAWSDPGVNEKLFF TGTGCCTGGAGTGATCCGGGGGTGAATGAAAAACTGTTTTTT
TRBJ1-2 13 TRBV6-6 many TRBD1 CASSLGQNYGYTF TGTGCCAGCAGCTTGGGACAGAACTATGGCTACACCTTC
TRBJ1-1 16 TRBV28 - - CASSDQGKLVNTEAFF TGTGCCAGCAGTGATCAGGGGAAGCTGGTCAACACTGAAGCTTTCTTT
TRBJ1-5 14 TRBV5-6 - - CASNLGSGNQPQHF TGTGCCAGCAACCTAGGGAGCGGCAATCAGCCCCAGCATTTT
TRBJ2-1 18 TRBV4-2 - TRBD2 CANSQQLAGGPCYNEQFF TGTGCCAACAGCCAACAACTAGCGGGAGGGCCGTGTTACAATGAGCAGTTCTTC
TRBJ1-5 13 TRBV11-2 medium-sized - CASSATGNQPQHF TGTGCCAGCAGCGCGACAGGCAATCAGCCCCAGCATTTT
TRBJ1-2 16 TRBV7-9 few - CASRSRVRGASDGYTF TGTGCCAGCAGATCCCGGGTTCGCGGGGCTTCTGATGGCTACACCTTC
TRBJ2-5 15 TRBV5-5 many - CASSQTWSGQETQYF TGTGCCAGCAGCCAAACCTGGAGCGGACAAGAGACCCAGTACTTC
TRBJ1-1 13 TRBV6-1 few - CASSAQLNTEAFF TGTGCCAGCAGTGCACAGTTGAACACTGAAGCTTTCTTT
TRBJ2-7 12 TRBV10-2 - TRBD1 CASRDRTTEHYF TGCGCCAGCCGGGACAGGACTACAGAGCACTACTTC
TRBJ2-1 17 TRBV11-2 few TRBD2 CASVPLSPSSGSYEQFF TGTGCCAGCGTGCCCTTATCCCCATCTAGCGGGAGCTATGAGCAGTTCTTC
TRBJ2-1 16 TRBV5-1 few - CASSLGGSYSYNEQFF TGCGCCAGCAGCTTGGGAGGGAGTTACTCCTACAATGAGCAGTTCTTC
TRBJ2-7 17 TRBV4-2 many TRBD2 CASSQDTASGSPREQYF TGTGCCAGCAGCCAAGATACCGCTAGCGGGAGTCCTCGCGAGCAGTACTTC
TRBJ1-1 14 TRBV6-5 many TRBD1 CASSPGQEPLEAFF TGTGCCAGCAGTCCCGGACAGGAACCCCTTGAAGCTTTCTTT
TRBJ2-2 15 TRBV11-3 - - CANSLRTQNTGELFF TGTGCTAACAGCCTACGGACTCAGAACACAGGGGAGCTGTTTTTT
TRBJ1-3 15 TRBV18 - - CASAAGPVTGNTIYF TGTGCCAGCGCCGCGGGTCCCGTTACAGGAAACACCATATATTTT
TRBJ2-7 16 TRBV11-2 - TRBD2 CASSHGGRASGSEQYF TGTGCGAGCAGCCACGGCGGGAGGGCCTCGGGAAGCGAGCAGTACTTC
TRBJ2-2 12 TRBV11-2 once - CANTDVAGELFF TGTGCCAACACCGACGTAGCCGGGGAACTGTTTTTT
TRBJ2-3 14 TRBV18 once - CASSPRSGGDTQYF TGTGCCAGCTCACCACGAAGCGGCGGAGATACGCAGTATTTT
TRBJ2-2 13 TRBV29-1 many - CSVPQGNTGELFF TGCAGCGTTCCACAGGGAAACACCGGGGAGCTGTTTTTT
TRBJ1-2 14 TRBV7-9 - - CASSSPGSELGYTF TGTGCCAGCAGCTCGCCCGGGTCTGAATTAGGCTACACCTTC
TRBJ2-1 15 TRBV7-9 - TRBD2 CTSSLSSGRVNEQFF TGTACCAGCAGCTTAAGTAGCGGGAGGGTGAATGAGCAGTTCTTC
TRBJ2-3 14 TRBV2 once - CANTIDGFTDTQYF TGTGCCAACACCATCGACGGATTCACAGATACGCAGTATTTT
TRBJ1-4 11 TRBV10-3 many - CAIGQNEKLFF TGTGCCATCGGGCAGAATGAAAAACTGTTTTTT
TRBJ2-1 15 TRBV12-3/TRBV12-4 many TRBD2 CASISGSGSYNEQFF TGTGCCAGCATCAGCGGGAGCGGGTCCTACAATGAGCAGTTCTTC
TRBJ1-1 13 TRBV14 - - CASSQVSHTEALF TGTGCCAGCAGCCAAGTGAGTCACACTGAAGCTCTCTTT
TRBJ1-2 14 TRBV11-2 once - CVSSGNSVIYGYTF TGTGTCAGCAGCGGGAACAGTGTCATCTATGGCTACACCTTC
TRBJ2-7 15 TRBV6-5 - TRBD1 CASSEDGTGPYEQYF TGTGCCAGCAGTGAAGATGGGACAGGTCCCTACGAGCAGTACTTC
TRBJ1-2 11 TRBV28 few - CASISNGGYTF TGTGCCAGCATCTCCAACGGTGGCTACACCTTC
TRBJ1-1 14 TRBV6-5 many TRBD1 CASSYSDRGTEAFF TGTGCCAGCAGTTACTCGGACAGGGGTACTGAAGCTTTCTTT
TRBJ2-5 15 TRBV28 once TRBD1 CARTAGQGNQETQYF TGTGCCCGCACCGCGGGACAGGGCAATCAAGAGACCCAGTACTTC
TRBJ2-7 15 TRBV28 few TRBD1 CASSPPGQGSYEQYF TGTGCCAGCAGTCCCCCCGGACAGGGTTCCTACGAGCAGTATTTC
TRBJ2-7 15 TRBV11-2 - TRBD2 CASIPGTSGYYEQYF TGTGCCAGCATCCCCGGGACTAGCGGATACTATGAGCAATACTTC
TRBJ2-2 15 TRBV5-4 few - CASSPGTLVAGELFF TGTGCCAGCAGTCCCGGGACATTGGTAGCCGGGGAGCTGTTTTTT
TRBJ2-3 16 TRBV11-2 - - CASSLGRFQGSDKQYF TGTGCCAGCAGCTTAGGTCGATTTCAGGGATCAGATAAGCAGTATTTT
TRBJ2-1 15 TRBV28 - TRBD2 CASSLKREFYNEQFF TGTGCCAGCAGTTTAAAGCGGGAGTTCTACAATGAGCAGTTCTTC
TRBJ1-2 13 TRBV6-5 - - CASSYMDSGDYIF TGTGCCAGCAGTTACATGGATTCAGGGGACTACATCTTC
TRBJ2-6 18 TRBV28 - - CASSLVGGLPSGANVQTF TGTGCCAGCAGCCTTGTGGGGGGGCTTCCATCTGGGGCCAACGTCCAGACTTTC
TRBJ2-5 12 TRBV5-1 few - CASSPSQETQYF TGCGCCAGCAGCCCCTCCCAAGAGACCCAGTACTTC
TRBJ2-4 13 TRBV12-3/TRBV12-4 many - CASSLGQAPVRYF TGTGCCAGCAGTTTAGGGCAGGCCCCTGTAAGGTACTTC
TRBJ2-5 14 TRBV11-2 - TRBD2 CVSSPGRAGETQYF TGTGTCAGCAGCCCGGGGAGGGCCGGTGAGACCCAGTACTTC
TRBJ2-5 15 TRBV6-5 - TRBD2 CANSWGLAGRETQYF TGTGCCAACAGTTGGGGTTTAGCGGGAAGAGAGACCCAGTACTTC
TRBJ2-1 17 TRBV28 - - CASSLPQVFFSYIEQFF TGTGCCAGCAGTTTGCCTCAAGTGTTTTTCTCCTACATTGAGCAGTTCTTC
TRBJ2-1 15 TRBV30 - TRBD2 CAWSVGLAGTDEQFF TGTGCCTGGAGTGTAGGGCTAGCGGGAACGGATGAGCAGTTCTTC
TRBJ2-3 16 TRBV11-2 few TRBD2 CASSFGTSASTDAQYF TGTGCCAGCAGCTTCGGGACTAGCGCGTCCACAGATGCGCAGTATTTT
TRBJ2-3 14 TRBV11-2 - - CTSSPELGADTLYF TGTACCAGCAGCCCCGAATTGGGGGCAGATACGCTGTATTTT
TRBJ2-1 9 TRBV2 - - CASGGRAFF TGTGCCAGCGGTGGCCGCGCTTTCTTC
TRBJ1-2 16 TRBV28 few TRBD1 CASSLPGTGGRYGYTF TGTGCCAGCAGTTTACCCGGGACAGGGGGCAGATATGGCTACACCTTC
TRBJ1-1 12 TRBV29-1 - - CSTRGRGTEAFF TGCAGCACTCGAGGACGGGGGACTGAAGCTTTCTTT
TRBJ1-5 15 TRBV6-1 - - CASSEDGGSNQPKHF TGTGCCAGCAGTGAAGACGGAGGGAGTAATCAACCCAAGCATTTT
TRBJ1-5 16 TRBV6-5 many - CASSYSMAAGGQPQHF TGTGCCAGCAGTTACTCGATGGCGGCCGGAGGACAGCCCCAGCATTTT